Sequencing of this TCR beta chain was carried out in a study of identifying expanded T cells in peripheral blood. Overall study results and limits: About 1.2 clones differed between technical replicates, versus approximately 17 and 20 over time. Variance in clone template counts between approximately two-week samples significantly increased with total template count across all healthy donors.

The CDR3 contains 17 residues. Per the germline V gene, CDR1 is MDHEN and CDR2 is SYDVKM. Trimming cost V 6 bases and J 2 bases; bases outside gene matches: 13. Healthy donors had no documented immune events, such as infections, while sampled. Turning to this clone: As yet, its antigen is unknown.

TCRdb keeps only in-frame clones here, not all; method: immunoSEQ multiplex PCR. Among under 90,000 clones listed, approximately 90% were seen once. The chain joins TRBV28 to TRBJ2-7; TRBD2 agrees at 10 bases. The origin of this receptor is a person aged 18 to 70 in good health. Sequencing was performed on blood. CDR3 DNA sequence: TGTGCCAGCAGCTATTCATTAGCGGGAGGCCGAACCTACGAGCAGTACTTC. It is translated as CASSYSLAGGRTYEQYF. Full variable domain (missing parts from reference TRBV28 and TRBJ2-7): DVKVTQSSRYLVKRTGEKVFLECVQDMDHENMFWYRQDPGLGLRLIYFSYDVKMKEKGDIPEGYSVSREKKERFSLILESASTNQTSMYLCASSYSLAGGRTYEQYFGPGTRLTVT.